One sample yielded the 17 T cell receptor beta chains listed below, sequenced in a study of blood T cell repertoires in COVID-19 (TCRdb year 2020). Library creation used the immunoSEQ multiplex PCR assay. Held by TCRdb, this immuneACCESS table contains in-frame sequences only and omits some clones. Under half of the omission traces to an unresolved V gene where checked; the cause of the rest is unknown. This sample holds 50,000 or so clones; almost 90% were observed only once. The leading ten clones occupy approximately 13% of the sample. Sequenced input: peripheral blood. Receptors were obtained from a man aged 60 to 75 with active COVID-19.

CDR3 DNA sequence: TGTGCCAGCAGTTACGGCCGGGACAGGCTCGAACAGCCCCAGCATTTT. Its protein is CASSYGRDRLEQPQHF. V gene TRBV6-6 combines with J gene TRBJ1-5; 8 bases are a match to TRBD1. CDR3 length: 16 residues. Trimming at V came to 2 bases and at J to 7 bases, leaving 10 bases not matched to a gene. The germline V gene encodes CDR1 MNHNY and CDR2 SVGAGI (reference sequence).

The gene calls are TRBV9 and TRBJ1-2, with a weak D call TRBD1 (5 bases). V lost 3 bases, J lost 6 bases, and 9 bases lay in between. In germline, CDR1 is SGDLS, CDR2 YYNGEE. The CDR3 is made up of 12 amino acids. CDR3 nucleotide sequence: TGTGCCAGCAGCGCCGACAGAAATGGCTACACCTTC. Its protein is CASSADRNGYTF.

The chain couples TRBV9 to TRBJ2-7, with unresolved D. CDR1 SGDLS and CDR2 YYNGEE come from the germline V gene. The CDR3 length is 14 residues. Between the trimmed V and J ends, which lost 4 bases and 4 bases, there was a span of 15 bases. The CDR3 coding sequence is TGTGCCAGCAGCCCCGTCGCGGCACGGTACGAGCAGTACTTC. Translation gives CASSPVAARYEQYF. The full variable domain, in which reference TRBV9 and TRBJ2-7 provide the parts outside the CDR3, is DSGVTQTPKHLITATGQRVTLRCSPRSGDLSVYWYQQSLDQGLQFLIQYYNGEERAKGNILERFSAQQFPDLHSELNLSSLELGDSALYFCASSPVAARYEQYFGPGTRLTVT.

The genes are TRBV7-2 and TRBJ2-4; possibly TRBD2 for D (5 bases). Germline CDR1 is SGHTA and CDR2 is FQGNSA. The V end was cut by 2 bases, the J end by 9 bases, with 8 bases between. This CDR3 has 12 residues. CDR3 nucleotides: TGTGCCAGCAGCTTACAGGAGGCCATTCAGTACTTC. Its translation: CASSLQEAIQYF.

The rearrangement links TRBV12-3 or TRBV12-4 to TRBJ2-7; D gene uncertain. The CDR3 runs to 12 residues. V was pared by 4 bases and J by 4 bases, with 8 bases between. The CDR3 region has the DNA TGTGCCAGCAGTTATCGACATTACGAGCAGTACTTC. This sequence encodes CASSYRHYEQYF.

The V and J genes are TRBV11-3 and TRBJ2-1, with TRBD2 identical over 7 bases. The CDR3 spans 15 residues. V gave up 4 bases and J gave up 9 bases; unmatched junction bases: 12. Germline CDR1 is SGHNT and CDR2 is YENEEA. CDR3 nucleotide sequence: TGTGCCAGCAGCTCCAGGACTAGTAGGGTGGGTGAGCAGTTCTTC. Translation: CASSSRTSRVGEQFF.

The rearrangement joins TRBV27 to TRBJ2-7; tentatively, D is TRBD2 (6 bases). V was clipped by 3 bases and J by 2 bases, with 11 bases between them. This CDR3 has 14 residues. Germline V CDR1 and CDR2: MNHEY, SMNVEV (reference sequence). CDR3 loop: CASSFLGGTYEQYF. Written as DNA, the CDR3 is TGTGCCAGCAGTTTTTTGGGGGGAACCTACGAGCAGTACTTC.

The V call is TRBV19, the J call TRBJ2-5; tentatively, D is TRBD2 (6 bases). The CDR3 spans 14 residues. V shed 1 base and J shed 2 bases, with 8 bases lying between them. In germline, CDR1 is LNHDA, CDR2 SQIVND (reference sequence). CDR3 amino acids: CASSIARGQETQYF. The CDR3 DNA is TGTGCCAGTAGTATAGCCCGGGGGCAAGAGACCCAGTACTTC.

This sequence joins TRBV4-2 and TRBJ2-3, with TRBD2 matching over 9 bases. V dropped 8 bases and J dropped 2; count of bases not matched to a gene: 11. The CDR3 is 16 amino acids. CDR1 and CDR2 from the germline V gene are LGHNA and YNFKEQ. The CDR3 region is CASALLSGGLTDTQYF. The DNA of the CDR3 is TGTGCCAGCGCCCTCTTGAGCGGGGGGCTCACAGATACGCAGTATTTT.

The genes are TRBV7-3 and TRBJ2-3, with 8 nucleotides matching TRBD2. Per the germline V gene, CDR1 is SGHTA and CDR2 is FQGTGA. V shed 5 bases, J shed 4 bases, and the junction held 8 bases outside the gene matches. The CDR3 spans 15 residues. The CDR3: CASSLGGAFSDTQYF. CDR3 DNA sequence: TGTGCCAGCAGCCTCGGGGGGGCCTTTTCAGATACGCAGTATTTT.

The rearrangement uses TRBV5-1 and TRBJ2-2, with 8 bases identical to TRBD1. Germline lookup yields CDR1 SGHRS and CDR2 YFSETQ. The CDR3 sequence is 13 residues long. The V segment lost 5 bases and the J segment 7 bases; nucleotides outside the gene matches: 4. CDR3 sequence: CASSQGASGELFF. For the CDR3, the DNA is TGCGCCAGCAGTCAGGGGGCGAGCGGGGAGCTGTTTTTT.

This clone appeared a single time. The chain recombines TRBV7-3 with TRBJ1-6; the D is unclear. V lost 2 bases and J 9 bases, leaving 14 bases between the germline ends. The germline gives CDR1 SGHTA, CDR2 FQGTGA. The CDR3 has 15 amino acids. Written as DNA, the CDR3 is TGTGCCAGCAGCTTAGGGCCTCTCGAAGGTTCACCCCTCCACTTT. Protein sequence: CASSLGPLEGSPLHF.

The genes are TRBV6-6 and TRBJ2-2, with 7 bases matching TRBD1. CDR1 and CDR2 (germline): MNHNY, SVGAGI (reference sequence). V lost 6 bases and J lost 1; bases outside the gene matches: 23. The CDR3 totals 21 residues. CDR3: CASSYTGTAQLIKMNTGELFF. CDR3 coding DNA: TGTGCCAGCAGCTATACGGGGACAGCCCAACTAATTAAAATGAACACCGGGGAGCTGTTTTTT.

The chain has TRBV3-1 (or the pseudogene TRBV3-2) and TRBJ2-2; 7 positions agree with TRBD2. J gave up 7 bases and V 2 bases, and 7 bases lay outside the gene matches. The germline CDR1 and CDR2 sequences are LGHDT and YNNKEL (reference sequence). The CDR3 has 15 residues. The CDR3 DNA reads TGTGCCAGCAGCCAACGGGGGGTAATGATCGGGGAGCTGTTTTTT. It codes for CASSQRGVMIGELFF.

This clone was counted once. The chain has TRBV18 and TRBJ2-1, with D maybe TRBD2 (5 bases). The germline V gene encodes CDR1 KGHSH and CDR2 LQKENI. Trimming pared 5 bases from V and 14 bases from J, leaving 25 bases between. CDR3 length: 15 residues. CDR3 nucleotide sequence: TGTGCCAGCTCATCTCCTTTTCCCACCCATGAGGGTAAGTTCTTC. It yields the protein CASSSPFPTHEGKFF.

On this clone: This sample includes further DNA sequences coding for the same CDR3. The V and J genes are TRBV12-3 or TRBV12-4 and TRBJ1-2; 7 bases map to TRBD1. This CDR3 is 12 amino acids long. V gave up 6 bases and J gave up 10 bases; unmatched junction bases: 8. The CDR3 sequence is CASSRDRVDYTF. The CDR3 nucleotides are TGTGCCAGCAGCCGTGACAGGGTTGACTACACCTTC.

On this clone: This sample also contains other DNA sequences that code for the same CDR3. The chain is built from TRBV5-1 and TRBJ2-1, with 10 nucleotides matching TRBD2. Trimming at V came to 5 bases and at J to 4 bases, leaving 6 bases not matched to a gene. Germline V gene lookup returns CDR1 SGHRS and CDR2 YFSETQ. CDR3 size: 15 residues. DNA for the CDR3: TGCGCCAGCAGTCCCCTAGCGGGAGAGTACAATGAGCAGTTCTTC. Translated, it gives CASSPLAGEYNEQFF. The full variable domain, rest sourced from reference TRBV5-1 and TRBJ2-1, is KAGVTQTPRYLIKTRGQQVTLSCSPISGHRSVSWYQQTPGQGLQFLFEYFSETQRNKGNFPGRFSGRQFSNSRSEMNVSTLELGDSALYLCASSPLAGEYNEQFFGPGTRLTVL.